This record concerns one T cell receptor beta chain sequence. No antigen is known for it. It was with 60 Vbeta and 13 Jbeta primers that the PCR ran. Libraries were prepared by immunoSEQ multiplex PCR; TCRdb keeps only in-frame clonotypes and omits some of them. The table shows 150,000 to 200,000 clones, with less than 90% occurring only once. These data are taken from a study of cytomegalovirus exposure and HLA in healthy donors. Findings of the study overall: Follow-up analysis found HLA locus-dependent TCR association rates, highest for DRB1 and lowest for HLA-C. Rarity characterized most TCR sequences, yet some public TCRs appeared in many donors. One variant, a missense change in DCLRE1C, was linked in a later analysis to TCR beta V- and J-gene trimming.

Germline V CDR1 and CDR2: SGHRS, YFSETQ. The CDR3 spans 13 residues. V was pared by 4 bases and J by 8 bases, with 5 bases of the junction left unmatched. V gene TRBV5-1 combines with J gene TRBJ1-4, with TRBD1 matching 7 bases. Source material: PBMCs. This TCR derives from a boy between 5 and 17 years old in good health and CMV-seronegative. The CDR3 DNA follows: TGCGCCAGCAGCCTAACAGGGGTGGAAAAACTGTTTTTT. Its translation is CASSLTGVEKLFF.